Listed below are T cell receptor beta chains from one sample, sequenced in a study of response to subunit inactivated influenza vaccine. A single record per CDR3 protein comes from TCRdb applying MiXCR to the RT-PCR reads. Here the sample spans 450,000 to 600,000 distinct CDR3 sequences, roughly 8.2% being singletons. Sequences were derived from PBMCs from blood, sampled less than 25 months after vaccination. These receptors all stem from a man aged 50 to 69 who received an inactivated influenza vaccine. Both conserved end residues are part of each CDR3. Each record gives: D gene, V gene, J gene, clone size, CDR3 DNA, CDR3 protein. The D gene is left open where the match is weak. The size field is filled for only some rows; it gives once, few, many or a size class.

>TRBD2|TRBV20-1|TRBJ2-7|few
TGCAGTGCTAGAGATCTTATTAGCGGGCTTTCCTACGAGCAGTACTTC
CSARDLISGLSYEQYF
>TRBD2|TRBV3-1|TRBJ2-5|many
TGTGCCAGCAGCCAGGTCGGACTAGCCCAAGAGACCCAGTACTTC
CASSQVGLAQETQYF
>-|TRBV20-1|TRBJ2-3|few
TGCAGTGCTGCTCCAAATCCCAAGCCAGATACGCAGTATTTT
CSAAPNPKPDTQYF
>-|TRBV28|TRBJ2-7|few
TGTGCCAGCAGTTCGGTCGAGCAGTACTTC
CASSSVEQYF
>-|TRBV3-1|TRBJ1-1|-
TGTGCCAGCAGCCAAGGTGCAGGGAAAGCTTTCTTT
CASSQGAGKAFF
>TRBD1|TRBV12-3/TRBV12-4|TRBJ1-5|-
TGTGCCAGCACCCTCTACGGGACAGGGTACAGCAATCATCCCCAGCATTTT
CASTLYGTGYSNHPQHF
>-|TRBV19|TRBJ1-2|few
TGTGCCAGTAAAAACAGTTTTGAGAAAATGGGTGGCTACACCTTC
CASKNSFEKMGGYTF
>-|TRBV7-9|TRBJ2-3|-
TGTGCCAGCAGCGACCTCAGCCTCAAGGACACAGATACGCAGTATTTT
CASSDLSLKDTDTQYF
>-|TRBV18|TRBJ2-1|-
TGTGCCAGCTCACCGTCGGGACGAGAAGTCAATGAGCAGTTCTTC
CASSPSGREVNEQFF
>-|TRBV15|TRBJ1-1|few
TGTGCCACCAGCAGAGATAGGGATGGGGATGAAGCTTTCTTT
CATSRDRDGDEAFF
>-|TRBV2|TRBJ1-2|few
TGTGCCAGCAGGGAGGTTAACTATGGCTACACCTTC
CASREVNYGYTF
>-|TRBV11-2|TRBJ1-2|-
TGTGCCAGCAGCTTCTACAGGGAGGACGGCTACACCTTC
CASSFYREDGYTF
>-|TRBV5-6|TRBJ2-1|few
TGTGCCAGCAGCTTGGGGCAGGAACATAATGAGCAGTTCTTC
CASSLGQEHNEQFF
>TRBD2|TRBV7-8|TRBJ2-1|-
TGTGCCAGCAGCTTAGAGATCGGGGTAGCGGGGGCCCGTCCCTTTGGGGAGTTCTTC
CASSLEIGVAGARPFGEFF
>-|TRBV21-1|TRBJ1-2|many
TGTGCCAGCAGCAAAGATGCCGAACGGGGCCTTTCGTGCGGCTACACCTTC
CASSKDAERGLSCGYTF
>TRBD2|TRBV28|TRBJ2-7|few
TGTGCCAGCGTGGGACTAGCGGTCTCCTACGAGCAGTACTTC
CASVGLAVSYEQYF
>TRBD1|TRBV5-1|TRBJ2-1|many
TGCGCCAGCAACCCGGGACAGGGGATTAATGAGCAGTTCTTC
CASNPGQGINEQFF
>TRBD2|TRBV10-3|TRBJ2-3|-
TGTGCCATCAGTGAGTCTTCGGGCGGGGGGGCCACAGATACGCAGTATTTT
CAISESSGGGATDTQYF